Shown below are 26 T cell receptor beta chains from a single sample sequenced in a study of blood T cell repertoires in COVID-19. TCRdb's table, derived via immunoSEQ multiplex PCR, lists solely in-frame clones and lacks some. This sample has roughly 290,000 clones; about nine tenths occur once, and the top ten carry 9.5% to 15%. The source material was peripheral blood. These receptors came from a woman aged 60-75 years with acute or convalescent COVID-19.

The genes are TRBV28 and TRBJ1-3; D ambiguous. V lost 8 bases and J 8 bases, leaving 22 bases between the germline ends. The CDR3 length is 15 residues. CDR1 is MDHEN, CDR2 SYDVKM, per germline. CDR3 nucleotide sequence: TGTGCCAGCGCAGGCCTCGGACGGAGGGCAGACACCATATATTTT. Translated: CASAGLGRRADTIYF.

V and J are TRBV15 and TRBJ1-3; no clear D. V was pared by 5 bases and J by 2 bases, with 13 bases between. Germline lookup yields CDR1 LNHNV and CDR2 YYDKDF (reference sequence). This CDR3 has 15 residues. The CDR3 spells CATSPDPEAGNTIYF. CDR3 sequence (DNA): TGTGCCACCAGCCCCGACCCGGAGGCTGGAAACACCATATATTTT.

This chain joins TRBV28 and TRBJ2-4; D might be TRBD1 (6 bases). This CDR3 is built from 14 residues. Per the germline V gene, CDR1 is MDHEN and CDR2 is SYDVKM. Trimming shortened V by 7 bases and J by 0 bases, and 10 bases separated the two germline ends. The CDR3 nucleotides are TGTGCCAGCAAGGGGACAATAGCCAAAAACATTCAGTACTTC. Translation: CASKGTIAKNIQYF.

The chain joins TRBV5-5 to TRBJ1-2, with 7 bases lining up with TRBD1. V shed 4 bases, J shed 4 bases, and the junction held 13 bases outside the gene matches. Germline V gene lookup returns CDR1 SGHKS and CDR2 YYEKEE (reference sequence). The length of the CDR3 is 16 residues. The CDR3 sequence: CASSGGTAAKTYGYTF. CDR3 DNA sequence: TGTGCCAGCAGCGGCGGGACAGCCGCTAAGACCTATGGCTACACCTTC.

This clone was counted once. This CDR3 reads CASSPSRGNTEAFF. The CDR3 DNA reads as TGTGCCAGCTCACCATCCAGGGGGAACACTGAAGCTTTCTTT. This chain joins TRBV18 and TRBJ1-1; D possibly corresponds to TRBD1 (6 bases). The CDR3 covers 14 residues. Between the trimmed V and J ends, which lost 2 bases and 1 base, there was a span of 8 bases. CDR1 and CDR2 from the germline V gene are KGHSH and LQKENI. Full variable domain (missing parts from reference TRBV18 and TRBJ1-1): NAGVMQNPRHLVRRRGQEARLRCSPMKGHSHVYWYRQLPEEGLKFMVYLQKENIIDESGMPKERFSAEFPKEGPSILRIQQVVRGDSAAYFCASSPSRGNTEAFFGQGTRLTVV.

The chain is built from TRBV9 and TRBJ2-7; 14 bases agree with TRBD2. The junction had 2 bases not matched to a gene; V was cut back by 0 bases and J by 6 bases. Germline CDR1 is SGDLS and CDR2 is YYNGEE. The CDR3 length is 15 residues. Here the CDR3 DNA reads TGTGCCAGCAGCGTAGGGGGACTAGCGGGAGTCGAGCAGTACTTC. Encoded protein: CASSVGGLAGVEQYF.

This chain joins TRBV19 and TRBJ2-1; TRBD1 might be the D (6 bases). Between the trimmed V and J ends, which lost 6 bases and 2 bases, there was a span of 14 bases. CDR1 and CDR2 (germline): LNHDA, SQIVND (reference sequence). CDR3 length: 15 amino acids. CDR3 loop: CASSNRDGAYNEQFF. CDR3 in DNA: TGTGCCAGTAGCAACAGGGACGGGGCCTACAATGAGCAGTTCTTC.

V gene TRBV27 combines with J gene TRBJ2-2; perhaps TRBD2 as D (6 bases). The length of the CDR3 is 13 residues. V gave up 7 bases and J gave up 7 bases, with 13 bases separating them. CDR1 is MNHEY and CDR2 is SMNVEV in the germline V gene (reference sequence). The CDR3: CASTRGSHGELFF. In DNA, the CDR3 is TGTGCCAGCACACGGGGGTCCCACGGGGAGCTGTTTTTT.

This sequence joins TRBV28 and TRBJ1-2, with a tentative D call TRBD1 (5 bases). Germline V gives CDR1 MDHEN, CDR2 SYDVKM. There are 14 residues in the CDR3. The V gene lost 3 bases and the J gene lost 4 bases, with 12 bases spanning the gap. CDR3 in DNA: TGTGCCAGCAGTTTCGGGCAGGGTTCCTATGGCTACACCTTC. Translated, it gives CASSFGQGSYGYTF.

V gene TRBV11-3 combines with J gene TRBJ1-1; no reliable D call. Germline V lookup: CDR1 SGHNT, CDR2 YENEEA. The CDR3 extends over 12 amino acids. V lost 5 bases, J lost 1 base, and 5 bases lay in between. The CDR3 DNA reads TGTGCCAGCAGCGGCAGGAACACTGAAGCTTTCTTT. Translated: CASSGRNTEAFF.

The genes are TRBV15 and TRBJ1-1; 10 nucleotides align to TRBD1. Germline V gene sequence: CDR1 LNHNV, CDR2 YYDKDF (reference sequence). The CDR3 is 15 residues long. V lost 3 bases to trimming and J lost 1 base; unmatched junction nucleotides: 2. CDR3 protein: CATSRGDRGNTEAFF. The CDR3 nucleotides read TGTGCCACCAGCAGGGGGGACAGGGGGAACACTGAAGCTTTCTTT.

The chain employs TRBV3-1 (or the pseudogene TRBV3-2) and TRBJ2-3; 9 bases fit TRBD2. Germline loops: CDR1 LGHDT, CDR2 YNNKEL (reference sequence). With 4 bases clipped from V and 0 bases from J, the junction kept 2 bases outside the gene matches. This CDR3 comprises 15 residues. CDR3: CASSPGTSSTDTQYF. CDR3 in DNA: TGTGCCAGCAGCCCAGGGACTAGCAGCACAGATACGCAGTATTTT.

The chain combines TRBV2 with TRBJ2-2; 7 nucleotides match TRBD2. The V segment lost 6 bases and the J segment 4 bases; nucleotides outside the gene matches: 8. Germline V lookup: CDR1 SNHLY, CDR2 FYNNEI. This CDR3 comprises 15 residues. CDR3 nucleotide sequence: TGTGCCAGCAGGACGGGGAGGGCGGCCACCGGGGAGCTGTTTTTT. Amino acid sequence: CASRTGRAATGELFF. Using reference TRBV2 and TRBJ2-2 for the parts outside the CDR3, the full variable domain is EPEVTQTPSHQVTQMGQEVILRCVPISNHLYFYWYRQILGQKVEFLVSFYNNEISEKSEIFDDQFSVERPDGSNFTLKIRSTKLEDSAMYFCASRTGRAATGELFFGEGSRLTVL.

The chain combines TRBV5-1 with TRBJ2-3; 14 nucleotides line up with TRBD2. The germline CDR1 and CDR2 sequences are SGHRS and YFSETQ. Germline trimming cut 4 bases from V and 6 bases from J; bases unmatched to any gene: 7. The CDR3 spans 16 residues. The CDR3 sequence: CASSPGLAGVADTQYF. CDR3 in DNA: TGCGCCAGCAGCCCGGGACTAGCGGGAGTGGCTGATACGCAGTATTTT.

This clone was counted once. CDR3 sequence: CSASYLPLGVQETQYF. Written as DNA, the CDR3 is TGCAGTGCTAGTTATCTCCCCCTCGGGGTACAAGAGACCCAGTACTTC. The genes are TRBV20-1 and TRBJ2-5, with TRBD2 as a possible D gene (5 bases). Trimming took off 3 bases at V and 2 bases at J, with 19 bases between the two ends. From germline, CDR1 is DFQATT and CDR2 SNEGSKA (reference sequence). This CDR3 is built from 16 residues.

The chain has TRBV28 and TRBJ1-6; D not certain. Germline lookup yields CDR1 MDHEN and CDR2 SYDVKM. The CDR3 totals 13 residues. The germline V and J ends were trimmed by 6 bases and 3 bases, with 6 bases remaining between them. The CDR3 coding sequence is TGTGCCAGCAGCTTTCGCTATAATTCACCCCTCCACTTT. Its translation is CASSFRYNSPLHF. Drawing the rest from reference TRBV28 and TRBJ1-6, the complete variable domain is DVKVTQSSRYLVKRTGEKVFLECVQDMDHENMFWYRQDPGLGLRLIYFSYDVKMKEKGDIPEGYSVSREKKERFSLILESASTNQTSMYLCASSFRYNSPLHFGNGTRLTVT.

This chain links TRBV5-8 with TRBJ1-1, with TRBD1 identical over 7 bases. CDR1 SGHTS and CDR2 YDEGEE come from the germline V gene. V was clipped by 0 bases and J by 3 bases; unmatched bases: 5. CDR3 size: 15 residues. CDR3 sequence: CASSLDRTGDTEAFF. The CDR3 region has the DNA TGTGCCAGCAGCTTGGATAGGACAGGCGACACTGAAGCTTTCTTT.

As concerns this clone: Distinct nucleotide sequences in the sample also encode this CDR3. The J gene is TRBJ1-3, the V gene TRBV28, with a tentative D call TRBD1 (5 bases). Germline CDR1 and CDR2: MDHEN and SYDVKM. V dropped 1 base and J dropped 0 bases, with 7 bases sitting between them. This CDR3 is built from 15 residues. CDR3 region: CASSLFGGSGNTIYF. In nucleotides, the CDR3 is TGTGCCAGCAGTTTATTCGGGGGCTCTGGAAACACCATATATTTT.

The chain is built from TRBV18 and TRBJ1-5; no reliable D call. CDR3 size: 15 residues. Trimming left V 3 bases short and J 1 base short, with 10 bases between. Germline V CDR1 and CDR2: KGHSH, LQKENI. CDR3 sequence (DNA): TGTGCCAGCTCACCCTCGTCCCCGAGCAATCAGCCCCAGCATTTT. It codes for CASSPSSPSNQPQHF.

The chain carries TRBV6-5 and TRBJ1-2; 7 nucleotides match TRBD1. Per germline, CDR1 MNHEY and CDR2 SVGAGI. The V gene end was trimmed by 2 bases and the J gene end by 4 bases; junction bases not matched to a gene: 7. This CDR3 region has 15 residues. CDR3: CASSYQGTGVYGYTF. As DNA, the CDR3 is TGTGCCAGCAGTTACCAGGGTACAGGGGTCTATGGCTACACCTTC.

The chain couples TRBV5-1 to TRBJ2-1, with TRBD2 matching over 13 bases. Trimming took 4 bases from V and 8 from J; bases not matched to a gene: 6. Per the germline V gene, CDR1 is SGHRS and CDR2 is YFSETQ. The CDR3 covers 15 residues. The CDR3 DNA is TGCGCCAGCAGCAGGACTAGCGGGAGTAAGGATGAGCAGTTCTTC. This sequence encodes CASSRTSGSKDEQFF.

The chain employs TRBV7-8 and TRBJ1-6; no clear D. The CDR3 consists of 17 residues. Deletions cut 5 bases from V and 3 bases from J, with 17 bases between. The germline gives CDR1 SGHVS, CDR2 FQNEAQ. The CDR3 is CASSLGRALNYNSPLHF. The CDR3 nucleotides are TGTGCCAGCAGCCTAGGGAGGGCCCTGAACTATAATTCACCCCTCCACTTT.

The CDR3 DNA is TGTGCCAGCCACGGGGTCGGCGGAGAGTATGGCTACACCTTC. It codes for CASHGVGGEYGYTF. V and J are TRBV28 and TRBJ1-2; D is uncertain. Germline assignment: CDR1 MDHEN and CDR2 SYDVKM. This CDR3 comprises 14 residues. The V end lost 8 bases, the J end lost 5 bases, and 18 bases lay between the germline ends.

The rearrangement links TRBV7-9 to TRBJ2-7; the match to TRBD2 covers 8 bases. Germline-derived CDR1 and CDR2 are SEHNR and FQNEAQ (reference sequence). Germline trimming cut 1 base from V and 3 bases from J; bases unmatched to any gene: 2. CDR3 length equals 14 residues. The CDR3 DNA is TGTGCCAGCAGCTTAGTAGCGGGGAGCTACGAGCAGTACTTC. Its protein is CASSLVAGSYEQYF.

The rearrangement uses TRBV24-1 and TRBJ1-2; D uncertain. Trimming stripped 7 bases from V and 0 bases from J, with 8 bases between. Germline loops: CDR1 KGHDR, CDR2 SFDVKD. The CDR3 loop spans 13 amino acids. CDR3 coding DNA: TGTGCCACCAGCCGGGATTCTAACTATGGCTACACCTTC. Translation: CATSRDSNYGYTF.

This clone was seen just once. The chain couples TRBV2 to TRBJ1-4; D call uncertain. Per the germline V gene, CDR1 is SNHLY and CDR2 is FYNNEI. V lost 9 bases, J lost 4 bases, and 6 bases lay in between. The CDR3 extends over 11 amino acids. CDR3 in amino acids: CASFFNEKLFF. CDR3 in DNA: TGTGCCAGTTTCTTTAATGAAAAACTGTTTTTT.